This TCR beta chain was captured by sequencing in a study of T cell changes during pregnancy in multiple sclerosis. Generated by immunoSEQ multiplex PCR, the TCRdb table keeps only in-frame clones and is missing some. The sample includes roughly 30,000 clones, 80% to 90% seen only once; the top ten take under 12%. The germline V gene encodes CDR1 SGDLS and CDR2 YYNGEE. This CDR3 region has 14 residues. The V and J ends lost 0 bases and 7 bases respectively, with 11 bases between them. The chain has TRBV9 and TRBJ1-5; a possible D gene is TRBD1 (6 bases). Specimen: CD8+ T cells from peripheral blood mononuclear cells, collected in the second trimester of pregnancy. The sequence was obtained from a female donor with multiple sclerosis, enrolled in a pregnancy study. The DNA of the CDR3 is TGTGCCAGCAGCGTAGATGGGGGCGGACAGCCCCAGCATTTT. Amino acid sequence: CASSVDGGGQPQHF.